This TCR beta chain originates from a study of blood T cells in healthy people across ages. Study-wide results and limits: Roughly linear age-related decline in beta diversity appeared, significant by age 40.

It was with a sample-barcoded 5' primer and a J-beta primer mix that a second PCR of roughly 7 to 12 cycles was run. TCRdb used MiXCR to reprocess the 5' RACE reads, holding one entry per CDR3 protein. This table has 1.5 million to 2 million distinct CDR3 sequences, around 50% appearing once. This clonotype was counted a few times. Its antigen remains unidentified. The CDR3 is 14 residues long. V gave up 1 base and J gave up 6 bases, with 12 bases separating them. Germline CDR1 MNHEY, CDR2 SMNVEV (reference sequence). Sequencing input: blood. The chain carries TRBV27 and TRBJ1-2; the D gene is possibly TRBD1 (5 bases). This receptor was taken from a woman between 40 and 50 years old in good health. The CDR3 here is CASSLFWGGDGYTF. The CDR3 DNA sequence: TGTGCCAGCAGTTTATTTTGGGGGGGAGATGGCTACACCTTC.